A single sample gave rise to the 15 T cell receptor beta chains below, sequenced in a study of T cell responses to AZD1222 COVID-19 vaccine. Method: immunoSEQ multiplex PCR; TCRdb's copy keeps in-frame clones and lacks some. The sample has about 48,000 clones; approximately 83% are singletons. Source: peripheral blood, taken 28 days after the second AZD1222 dose. These receptors came from an adult who received the AZD1222 COVID-19 vaccine.

V and J are TRBV3-1 (or the pseudogene TRBV3-2) and TRBJ2-1; D unresolved. Germline CDR1 reads LGHDT; CDR2 reads YNNKEL (reference sequence). V dropped 5 bases and J dropped 8 bases, with 7 bases sitting between them. The CDR3 is 11 amino acids. For the CDR3, the DNA is TGTGCCAGCAGCAAGATGGATGAGCAGTTCTTC. Translation gives CASSKMDEQFF.

The chain links TRBV7-9 to TRBJ2-2; D possibly corresponds to TRBD2 (5 bases). CDR1 is SEHNR, CDR2 FQNEAQ, per germline (reference sequence). The CDR3 is made up of 17 amino acids. The V gene lost 5 bases and the J gene lost 2 bases, with 18 bases spanning the gap. CDR3 residues: CASSDGENRHNTGELFF. In DNA form, the CDR3 reads TGTGCCAGCAGCGATGGGGAGAACCGCCATAACACCGGGGAGCTGTTTTTT. Full variable domain (rest looked up from reference TRBV7-9 and TRBJ2-2): DTGVSQNPRHKITKRGQNVTFRCDPISEHNRLYWYRQTLGQGPEFLTYFQNEAQLEKSRLLSDRFSAERPKGSFSTLEIQRTEQGDSAMYLCASSDGENRHNTGELFFGEGSRLTVL.

The chain joins TRBV19 to TRBJ2-2; 7 positions match TRBD2. J was trimmed by 5 bases and V by 3 bases; bases with no gene match: 3. The CDR3 sequence is 14 residues long. The germline V gene has CDR1 LNHDA and CDR2 SQIVND (reference sequence). Written as DNA, the CDR3 is TGTGCCAGTAGTATCATCGGGAGGACCGGGGAGCTGTTTTTT. Translating gives CASSIIGRTGELFF.

There are a few counts of this clone. The CDR3 DNA reads as TGTGCCAGCACGTTTGCGGGTGGGGGCAATCAGCCCCAGCATTTT. This translates into CASTFAGGGNQPQHF. The gene calls are TRBV6-5 and TRBJ1-5; D ambiguous. Trimming pared 7 bases from V and 2 bases from J, leaving 15 bases between. Germline assignment: CDR1 MNHEY and CDR2 SVGAGI. This CDR3 is built from 15 residues.

The V and J genes are TRBV28 and TRBJ2-7; maybe TRBD2 (6 bases). Trimming removed 2 bases from V and 3 bases from J, with 20 bases in between. Germline-derived CDR1 and CDR2 are MDHEN and SYDVKM. The CDR3 contains 17 residues. The CDR3 coding sequence is TGTGCCAGCAGTTTAAGTGGGAGGACATGGGGCCACTACGAGCAGTACTTC. This sequence encodes CASSLSGRTWGHYEQYF.

CDR3 protein: CASSFGASGRSLTYF. DNA for the CDR3: TGTGCCAGCAGTTTCGGTGCTAGCGGTCGTTCCTTAACCTACTTC. V and J are TRBV28 and TRBJ2-4; TRBD2 aligns across 7 bases. CDR3 length equals 15 residues. V was pared by 3 bases and J by 16 bases, with 18 bases of the junction left unmatched. In germline, CDR1 is MDHEN, CDR2 SYDVKM.

This clone was counted a single time. The chain uses TRBV19 and TRBJ2-3, with D tentatively TRBD2 (6 bases). This CDR3 contains 15 residues. From germline, CDR1 is LNHDA and CDR2 SQIVND (reference sequence). With 2 bases removed from V and 3 bases from J, the gap between germline ends came to 12 bases. The CDR3 DNA reads TGTGCCAGTAGTATACGCGGGGCTTATACAGATACGCAGTATTTT. Amino acid sequence: CASSIRGAYTDTQYF.

The rearrangement links TRBV19 to TRBJ1-1, with D unresolved. CDR1 LNHDA and CDR2 SQIVND come from the germline V gene (reference sequence). CDR3 size: 10 residues. V lost 8 bases to trimming and J lost 5 bases, with 6 bases between them. CDR3 in DNA: TGTGCCAGTTCTTCGACTGAAGCTTTCTTT. Translated: CASSSTEAFF.

Here the CDR3 reads CATRRPSNYGYTF. The CDR3 nucleotides read TGTGCCACCCGCCGTCCGTCTAACTATGGCTACACCTTC. This chain connects TRBV12-3 or TRBV12-4 to TRBJ1-2; D gene ambiguous. The V gene lost 10 bases and the J gene lost 0 bases, with 12 bases spanning the gap. There are 13 residues in the CDR3.

The chain combines TRBV27 with TRBJ1-3; no clear D gene. Per the germline V gene, CDR1 is MNHEY and CDR2 is SMNVEV (reference sequence). This CDR3 is built from 15 residues. The ends were cut back, 0 bases at V and 2 bases at J, with 8 bases in the middle. The CDR3 DNA reads as TGTGCCAGCAGTTTATCGGTGCGGGCTGGAAACACCATATATTTT. It encodes CASSLSVRAGNTIYF.

V is TRBV9 and J is TRBJ2-1; no clear D gene. There are 17 residues in the CDR3. Trimming shortened V by 4 bases and J by 9 bases, and 26 bases separated the two germline ends. Germline CDR1 is SGDLS and CDR2 is YYNGEE. The CDR3 protein is CASSSPWSVNGLGEQFF. In nucleotides, the CDR3 is TGTGCCAGCAGCTCACCGTGGTCCGTAAATGGCCTAGGTGAGCAGTTCTTC.

The chain uses TRBV7-6 and TRBJ2-1; 7 positions agree with TRBD2. The CDR3 is 17 residues long. In germline, CDR1 is SGHVS, CDR2 FNYEAQ. V was pared by 2 bases and J by 3 bases, with 10 bases of the junction left unmatched. The DNA for the CDR3 is TGTGCCAGCAGCTTAAAATCCGCGGCTAGCGGCTACAATGAGCAGTTCTTC. This codes for CASSLKSAASGYNEQFF.

The chain has TRBV6-5 and TRBJ2-2; D gene unclear. Per germline, CDR1 MNHEY and CDR2 SVGAGI. Trimming took 0 bases from V and 7 from J, leaving 3 bases between them. There are 12 residues in the CDR3. The CDR3 nucleotides read TGTGCCAGCAGTTACTCGTTCGGGGAGCTGTTTTTT. Translated: CASSYSFGELFF.

CDR3 sequence reads: CASSLPTTPYEQYF. In nucleotides, the CDR3 is TGTGCCAGCAGTTTACCTACGACACCCTACGAGCAGTACTTC. The chain couples TRBV28 to TRBJ2-7; D gene ambiguous. V lost 2 bases to trimming and J lost 2 bases, with 10 bases between them. The CDR3 is 14 amino acids. In germline, CDR1 is MDHEN, CDR2 SYDVKM.

The chain has TRBV5-4 and TRBJ1-2, with D possibly TRBD1 on 6 matching bases. From germline, CDR1 is SGHNT and CDR2 YYREEE (reference sequence). V was pared by 4 bases and J by 4 bases, with 14 bases between. The CDR3 covers 14 residues. The CDR3 DNA reads TGTGCCAGCAGCACGGGACACCAAATCTATGGCTACACCTTC. Translation gives CASSTGHQIYGYTF.